Following are 17 T cell receptor beta chains from one sample sequenced in a study of human T cells and chemical hapten exposure. Time point in this sample: patch test 1, 2 weeks after DPC sensitization. Treatment specified: therapeutic diphenylcyclopropenone sensitization with weekly scalp DPC. Via MiXCR, TCRdb re-called the RACE reads, giving one row per CDR3 protein. There are over 85,000 distinct CDR3 sequences in the sample; 9.5% to 15% occur only once, and roughly 2.1% lies in the top ten. Here the sequenced sample was whole blood, taken in connection with sensitization to the hapten diphenylcyclopropenone (DPC). The receptors were sampled from a woman between 40 and 55 years old with alopecia areata. Some clones in this sample may be carry-over from other donors' samples.

This clonotype was picked up a small number of times. CDR3 sequence (DNA): TGTGCCAGCAGTGGGACACCGACGAACACTGAAGCTTTCTTT. Protein product: CASSGTPTNTEAFF. This rearrangement joins TRBV6-6 to TRBJ1-1; the D gene is possibly TRBD1 (6 bases). This CDR3 is 14 amino acids long. Deletions cut 5 bases from V and 1 base from J, with 11 bases between. CDR1 and CDR2 from the germline V gene are MNHNY and SVGAGI (reference sequence).

The table lists this clonotype with many counts. The chain links TRBV30 to TRBJ1-2; perhaps TRBD1 as D (6 bases). This CDR3 spans 15 amino acids. With 3 bases removed from V and 3 bases from J, the gap between germline ends came to 17 bases. Per germline, CDR1 GTSNPN and CDR2 SVGIG (reference sequence). The CDR3 loop reads CAWSPKGDRHYGYTF. The CDR3 DNA reads TGTGCCTGGAGCCCCAAGGGGGACCGCCACTATGGCTACACCTTC.

A few counts support this clonotype. The chain couples TRBV5-1 to TRBJ1-3; no clear D. Trimming pared 0 bases from V and 4 bases from J, leaving 11 bases between. The CDR3 is 15 residues long. Germline V gene sequence: CDR1 SGHRS, CDR2 YFSETQ. The CDR3: CASSLALSVGNTIYF. The CDR3 DNA is TGCGCCAGCAGCTTGGCCTTGTCGGTCGGAAACACCATATATTTT.

This clonotype was recorded many times. V is TRBV20-1 and J is TRBJ1-4; the D is unclear. Trimming cost V 7 bases and J 10 bases, with 16 bases left between them. Germline V CDR1 and CDR2: DFQATT, SNEGSKA (reference sequence). This CDR3 comprises 12 residues. The CDR3 DNA reads TGCAGTGGAATAGGCGATCAGAGAAAACTGTTTTTT. Residues: CSGIGDQRKLFF.

There are many counts of this clonotype. A junction end diverges from the germline sequence, so it may reflect a read error. V gene TRBV5-1 combines with J gene TRBJ2-5, with no clear D. Germline CDR1 reads SGHRS; CDR2 reads YFSETQ. This CDR3 has 11 residues. In DNA, the CDR3 is TGTGCCAGCAGTTTAGCAGAGACCCAGTACTTC. Translation: CASSLAETQYF.

This clonotype has only a few counts. V usage is TRBV11-2 and J usage is TRBJ1-3; 9 positions agree with TRBD1. CDR1 SGHAT and CDR2 FQNNGV come from the germline V gene. The CDR3 has 19 residues. The V and J ends lost 1 base and 1 base, in that order; junction bases with no gene match: 11. The CDR3 DNA is TGTGCCAGCAGCTTAGGCCCGGGACAGGGAAGGCGGTCTGGAAACACCATATATTTT. Translated, it gives CASSLGPGQGRRSGNTIYF.

The chain is built from TRBV6-2 or TRBV6-3 and TRBJ2-7; possibly TRBD2 for D (6 bases). V lost 5 bases and J 5 bases, leaving 16 bases between the germline ends. Germline V gives CDR1 MNHEY, CDR2 SVGEGT. CDR3 length: 14 amino acids. In DNA form, the CDR3 reads TGTGCCAGCAGTAGGGCTAGCGTTGGCGACGAGCAGTACTTC. This translates into CASSRASVGDEQYF.

The V gene is TRBV29-1, the J gene TRBJ1-1; 8 positions agree with TRBD1. CDR1 is SQVTM, CDR2 ANQGSEA, per germline. This CDR3 spans 15 amino acids. The V gene end was trimmed by 4 bases and the J gene end by 5 bases; junction bases not matched to a gene: 12. Here the CDR3 DNA reads TGCAGCGTTGGCAGGGGGCCCACCAAAAGGACTGAAGCTTTCTTT. Encoded protein: CSVGRGPTKRTEAFF.

The V and J genes are TRBV28 and TRBJ2-7; D is unclear. Germline V CDR1 and CDR2: MDHEN, SYDVKM. The V gene lost 4 bases and the J gene lost 0 bases, with 13 bases spanning the gap. There are 15 residues in the CDR3. The CDR3 reads CASSSRAPGSYEQYF. The CDR3 region has the DNA TGTGCCAGCAGTTCTCGCGCACCCGGCTCCTACGAGCAGTACTTC.

The J gene is TRBJ2-1, the V gene TRBV7-9; 8 bases align to TRBD2. CDR1 is SEHNR, CDR2 FQNEAQ, per germline (reference sequence). The CDR3 runs to 18 residues. The junction had 12 bases not matched to a gene; V was cut back by 1 base and J by 4 bases. The CDR3 protein is CASSLVGKREIPYNEQFF. CDR3 DNA sequence: TGTGCCAGCAGCTTAGTAGGGAAGCGGGAGATCCCTTACAATGAGCAGTTCTTC. Variable domain in full (rest from reference TRBV7-9 and TRBJ2-1): DTGVSQNPRHKITKRGQNVTFRCDPISEHNRLYWYRQTLGQGPEFLTYFQNEAQLEKSRLLSDRFSAERPKGSFSTLEIQRTEQGDSAMYLCASSLVGKREIPYNEQFFGPGTRLTVL.

This clonotype was counted between two and nine times. V is TRBV6-2 or TRBV6-3 and J is TRBJ2-7; 7 bases match TRBD1. This CDR3 is built from 13 residues. Per germline, CDR1 MNHEY and CDR2 SVGEGT. Losses at the gene ends were 6 bases for V and 5 bases for J; bases not matched to a gene: 7. This CDR3 reads CASRLEGAHEQYF. For the CDR3, the DNA is TGTGCCAGCAGACTCGAGGGGGCTCACGAGCAGTACTTC.

The rearrangement joins TRBV10-3 to TRBJ1-6; weak D call: TRBD1 (5 bases). Germline lookup yields CDR1 ENHRY and CDR2 SYGVKD. Trimming pared 0 bases from V and 9 bases from J, leaving 12 bases between. CDR3 length: 15 residues. The DNA of the CDR3 is TGTGCCATCAGTGAGTCGGGAGGGGCAGGTTCACCCCTCCACTTT. Translation: CAISESGGAGSPLHF.

V is TRBV7-2 and J is TRBJ1-1; D gene ambiguous. Germline V gives CDR1 SGHTA, CDR2 FQGNSA. Trimming left V 11 bases short and J 0 bases short, with 13 bases between. The CDR3 runs to 13 residues. The CDR3, as DNA: TGTGCCTCCCGTCCACTACTGAACACTGAAGCTTTCTTT. Residues: CASRPLLNTEAFF.

This clonotype was picked up a small number of times. J is TRBJ2-7 and V is TRBV6-2 or TRBV6-3; TRBD1 is a possible D gene (6 bases). The CDR3 loop spans 14 amino acids. V dropped 5 bases and J dropped 5 bases, with 16 bases sitting between them. The V gene's germline CDR1 is MNHEY and CDR2 SVGEGT. The CDR3 nucleotides read TGTGCCAGCAGTACTGTAACAGGGCGGAACGAGCAGTACTTC. Residues: CASSTVTGRNEQYF.

This clonotype was detected only a few times. This sequence joins TRBV4-3 and TRBJ2-3; 9 bases match TRBD1. The CDR3 sequence is 16 residues long. Germline V gene sequence: CDR1 LGHNA, CDR2 YSLEER. V was pared by 0 bases and J by 6 bases, with 7 bases of the junction left unmatched. CDR3 nucleotides: TGCGCCAGCAGCCAAGAACCCCTAACAGGGGGCGATACGCAGTATTTT. Amino acids: CASSQEPLTGGDTQYF.

This clonotype was counted between two and nine times. The chain joins TRBV6-2 or TRBV6-3 to TRBJ2-6; TRBD1 aligns across 12 bases. There are 19 residues in the CDR3. V lost 4 bases and J lost 0; bases outside the gene matches: 7. Per the germline V gene, CDR1 is MNHEY and CDR2 is SVGEGT. The CDR3 region is CASSSGTGGVSSGANVLTF. DNA for the CDR3: TGTGCCAGCAGTTCCGGGACAGGGGGCGTCAGCTCTGGGGCCAACGTCCTGACTTTC.

This clonotype has at least ten counts. The V gene is TRBV18, the J gene TRBJ2-7, with D unclear. This CDR3 contains 13 residues. Trimming shortened V by 2 bases and J by 4 bases, and 9 bases separated the two germline ends. Germline V gives CDR1 KGHSH, CDR2 LQKENI. For the CDR3, the DNA is TGTGCCAGCTCACCAAATCTGGGTTACGAGCAGTACTTC. This translates into CASSPNLGYEQYF.